Below are 32 T cell receptor beta chains sequenced from a single sample in a study of neurological immune-mediated disorders. TCRdb ran MiXCR on the 5' RACE reads and lists one entry per CDR3 protein. Among 80,000 to 85,000 distinct CDR3 sequences listed, approximately 2.4% were seen once. The specimen was PBMCs. These receptors came from a woman aged 25 to 39 with multiple sclerosis.

A few counts support this clonotype. J is TRBJ1-1 and V is TRBV12-3 or TRBV12-4, with 8 nucleotides matching TRBD1. The CDR3 sequence is 15 residues long. The J segment lost 10 bases and the V segment lost 4 bases, leaving 14 bases of the junction unmatched. CDR3 coding DNA: TGTGCCAGCAGTTCCCCTGACAGGGGCGCGAGGCTAGCTTTCTTT. Amino acid sequence: CASSSPDRGARLAFF.

This clonotype came up many times. The chain couples TRBV29-1 to TRBJ2-3, with D tentatively TRBD1 or TRBD2 (5 bases each). This CDR3 spans 11 amino acids. V lost 6 bases and J lost 6, with 10 bases in between. CDR1 is SQVTM and CDR2 is ANQGSEA in the germline V gene. In DNA, the CDR3 is TGCAGCGTGAGGTGGGGGGATACGCAGTATTTT. It is translated as CSVRWGDTQYF.

This clonotype appeared a few times. Since a much larger clone is just one base distant, this may be a read error. This rearrangement joins TRBV7-2 to TRBJ1-5; D call uncertain. CDR1 and CDR2 (germline): SGHTA, FQGNSA. CDR3 size: 13 residues. The CDR3 coding sequence is TGTGCCAGCAGCCCAGACTCGTTTCAGCCCCAGAATTTT. This sequence encodes CASSPDSFQPQNF.

This clonotype was observed many times. This chain connects TRBV20-1 to TRBJ2-1, with D maybe TRBD1 (6 bases). Germline V gene lookup returns CDR1 DFQATT and CDR2 SNEGSKA (reference sequence). Trimming pared 5 bases from V and 8 bases from J, leaving 19 bases between. The CDR3 covers 14 residues. The chain's CDR3 is CSAFHRDKRYEQFF. In DNA form, the CDR3 reads TGCAGTGCTTTCCACCGGGACAAGCGGTATGAGCAGTTCTTC.

This clonotype was seen at least ten times. This chain links TRBV10-3 with TRBJ1-2, with D possibly being TRBD1 (5 bases). The V and J ends lost 7 bases and 1 base respectively, with 19 bases between them. Germline-derived CDR1 and CDR2 are ENHRY and SYGVKD. CDR3 size: 16 residues. CDR3 sequence: CAITSNGGSINYGYTF. The CDR3, as DNA: TGTGCCATCACCTCAAATGGGGGATCGATTAACTATGGCTACACCTTC.

The table lists this clonotype with many counts. The chain carries TRBV6-5 and TRBJ1-4; weak D call: TRBD1 (5 bases). CDR1 is MNHEY and CDR2 is SVGAGI in the germline V gene. The CDR3 consists of 15 residues. Trimming removed 0 bases from V and 5 bases from J, with 10 bases in between. CDR3 DNA: TGTGCCAGCAGTTACTCGATGGGACGAAATGAAAAACTGTTTTTT. It is translated as CASSYSMGRNEKLFF.

At least ten counts were recorded for this clonotype. The chain links TRBV20-1 to TRBJ2-7, with 10 positions matching TRBD2. In germline, CDR1 is DFQATT, CDR2 SNEGSKA (reference sequence). Germline trimming cut 6 bases from V and 3 bases from J; bases unmatched to any gene: 11. The CDR3 runs to 15 residues. The CDR3 loop is CSATEGAGGDYEQYF. The CDR3 bases are TGCAGTGCCACCGAGGGAGCGGGAGGGGACTACGAGCAGTACTTC.

V and J are TRBV29-1 and TRBJ2-1; no definite D call. This CDR3 has 14 residues. V was trimmed by 5 bases and J by 2 bases, leaving 13 bases between them. The germline gives CDR1 SQVTM, CDR2 ANQGSEA. The DNA for the CDR3 is TGCAGCGTTTCAATCCCCCCAGCCTACAATGAGCAGTTCTTC. This codes for CSVSIPPAYNEQFF.

Many counts were recorded for this clonotype. V and J are TRBV6-5 and TRBJ2-3; D is perhaps TRBD1 (5 bases). The germline CDR1 and CDR2 sequences are MNHEY and SVGAGI. With 10 bases removed from V and 11 bases from J, the gap between germline ends came to 13 bases. The CDR3 totals 10 residues. The CDR3 protein is CANYRPQQYF. The CDR3 nucleotides are TGTGCCAACTACAGGCCGCAGCAGTATTTT.

There are many counts of this clonotype. The chain employs TRBV6-4 and TRBJ2-2; D not certain. CDR1 and CDR2 from the germline V gene are MRHNA and SNTAGT. Between the trimmed V and J ends, which lost 5 bases and 4 bases, there was a span of 14 bases. CDR3 length: 15 residues. CDR3 region: CASSTLLGSTGELFF. The CDR3 DNA reads as TGTGCCAGCAGTACCCTCTTAGGTAGCACCGGGGAGCTGTTTTTT.

A word on this clonotype: This may arise from a read error, as a much more abundant clone is one base away. This chain uses TRBV12-3 or TRBV12-4 with TRBJ2-5, with D perhaps TRBD2 (5 bases). This CDR3 spans 12 amino acids. CDR3 in amino acids: CASKDGKENQYF. CDR3 nucleotides: TGTGCCAGCAAGGACGGGAAAGAGAACCAGTACTTC.

This clonotype was recorded many times. V gene TRBV29-1 combines with J gene TRBJ2-3, with no clear D. The CDR3 loop spans 12 amino acids. The germline V gene has CDR1 SQVTM and CDR2 ANQGSEA. DNA for the CDR3: TGCAACGGACGGCAAAGCACAGATACGCAGTATTTT. Its protein product is CNGRQSTDTQYF.

In this sample, this clonotype turned up many times. This chain uses TRBV12-3 or TRBV12-4 with TRBJ2-5; D gene uncertain. The CDR3 sequence is 12 residues long. V was clipped by 3 bases and J by 3 bases, with 5 bases between them. CDR3 loop: CASSFGEETQYF. DNA for the CDR3: TGTGCCAGCAGTTTTGGGGAAGAGACCCAGTACTTC.

This clonotype was detected many times. In DNA, the CDR3 is TGTGCCAGCTCACCTAGACAGGTCGATCAGCCCCAGCATTTT. Amino acids: CASSPRQVDQPQHF. The chain carries TRBV18 and TRBJ1-5, with a possible D match to TRBD1 (6 bases). CDR3 length: 14 residues. CDR1 and CDR2 from the germline V gene are KGHSH and LQKENI. Trimming pared 3 bases from V and 5 bases from J, leaving 11 bases between.

This clonotype was seen at least ten times. The chain links TRBV20-1 to TRBJ2-1; 14 bases align to TRBD2. Germline assignment: CDR1 DFQATT and CDR2 SNEGSKA (reference sequence). The CDR3 has 14 amino acids. Trimming removed 4 bases from V and 7 bases from J; junction bases left unmatched: 3. The CDR3 coding sequence is TGCAGTGCTAACCGACTAGCGGGAGGGAATGAGCAGTTCTTC. This codes for CSANRLAGGNEQFF.

This clonotype came up many times. J is TRBJ1-5 and V is TRBV6-2 or TRBV6-3; D gene unclear. V lost 7 bases, J lost 3 bases, and 7 bases lay in between. CDR1 is MNHEY and CDR2 is SVGEGT in the germline V gene. CDR3 length: 12 residues. The chain's CDR3 is CASTLPNQPQHF. As DNA, the CDR3 is TGTGCCAGCACCTTGCCCAATCAGCCCCAGCATTTT.

The table lists this clonotype with many counts. Written as DNA, the CDR3 is TGCGCCAGCAGCTTGGGGCAGCAGAATGAGCAGTTCTTC. Encoded protein: CASSLGQQNEQFF. The gene calls are TRBV5-1 and TRBJ2-1; the D is unclear. CDR1 and CDR2 (germline): SGHRS, YFSETQ. The V gene lost 0 bases and the J gene lost 7 bases, with 8 bases spanning the gap. The CDR3 has 13 residues.

At least ten counts were recorded for this clonotype. This sequence joins TRBV28 and TRBJ1-4; D unclear. Germline V lookup: CDR1 MDHEN, CDR2 SYDVKM. The CDR3 is made up of 16 amino acids. The germline V and J ends were trimmed by 6 bases and 6 bases, with 20 bases remaining between them. CDR3 bases: TGTGCCAGCAGCCGAACCCTGGGAGGACTTCATGAAAAACTGTTTTTT. This encodes CASSRTLGGLHEKLFF.

In this sample, this clonotype turned up many times. V is TRBV27 and J is TRBJ1-1, with TRBD1 as a possible D gene (6 bases). Trimming shortened V by 5 bases and J by 1 base, and 17 bases separated the two germline ends. The germline gives CDR1 MNHEY, CDR2 SMNVEV (reference sequence). CDR3 length: 16 amino acids. In DNA, the CDR3 is TGTGCCAGCAGTCCTATAGGGGGTCGGGGGAACACTGAAGCTTTCTTT. As protein: CASSPIGGRGNTEAFF.

This clonotype was recorded many times. The J gene is TRBJ1-1, the V gene TRBV11-3, with a weak D call TRBD1 (6 bases). V was cut by 1 base and J by 8 bases, with 11 bases left in between. The germline gives CDR1 SGHNT, CDR2 YENEEA. This CDR3 comprises 13 residues. This chain's CDR3 is CASSLARTGEAFF. CDR3 nucleotide sequence: TGTGCCAGCAGCTTAGCCCGAACAGGGGAAGCTTTCTTT.

This clonotype was counted ten times or more. The rearrangement links TRBV20-1 to TRBJ2-5; unclear D gene. Trimming shortened V by 6 bases and J by 4 bases, and 21 bases separated the two germline ends. CDR3 length: 15 amino acids. From germline, CDR1 is DFQATT and CDR2 SNEGSKA (reference sequence). The CDR3 DNA is TGCAGTGCCCCGCCGGTTATCGAGCCGCTAGAGACCCAGTACTTC. Protein sequence: CSAPPVIEPLETQYF.

This clonotype was seen many times. The chain combines TRBV5-1 with TRBJ2-6; 11 bases agree with TRBD2. Germline-derived CDR1 and CDR2 are SGHRS and YFSETQ. CDR3 size: 16 residues. The V gene end was trimmed by 4 bases and the J gene end by 4 bases; junction bases not matched to a gene: 4. The CDR3 region has the DNA TGCGCCAGCAGCACTAGCGGGAGACCCGGGGCCAACGTCCTGACTTTC. It codes for CASSTSGRPGANVLTF.

This clonotype was observed at least ten times. CDR3: CASSLGSGGADTQYF. The CDR3 nucleotides are TGTGCCAGCAGCTTGGGATCAGGGGGCGCCGATACGCAGTATTTT. The chain uses TRBV5-5 and TRBJ2-3, with 8 positions matching TRBD1. CDR3 length equals 15 residues. Germline V lookup: CDR1 SGHKS, CDR2 YYEKEE (reference sequence). V shed 0 bases and J 6 bases; nucleotides not matched to a gene: 6. The variable domain in full, completed from reference TRBV5-5 and TRBJ2-3, reads DAGVTQSPTHLIKTRGQQVTLRCSPISGHKSVSWYQQVLGQGPQFIFQYYEKEERGRGNFPDRFSARQFPNYSSELNVNALLLGDSALYLCASSLGSGGADTQYFGPGTRLTVL.

This clonotype showed up many times. The chain combines TRBV7-9 with TRBJ2-1; no clear D. Germline-derived CDR1 and CDR2 are SEHNR and FQNEAQ (reference sequence). V shed 3 bases and J shed 4 bases, with 10 bases lying between them. CDR3 length: 14 residues. The CDR3 sequence: CASSFVQTYNEQFF. DNA of the CDR3: TGTGCCAGCAGCTTTGTCCAGACATACAATGAGCAGTTCTTC. Combining the CDR3 with reference TRBV7-9 and TRBJ2-1 gives the whole variable domain DTGVSQNPRHKITKRGQNVTFRCDPISEHNRLYWYRQTLGQGPEFLTYFQNEAQLEKSRLLSDRFSAERPKGSFSTLEIQRTEQGDSAMYLCASSFVQTYNEQFFGPGTRLTVL.

This clonotype was seen many times. The chain is built from TRBV7-6 and TRBJ2-7; TRBD1 matches 7 bases. The CDR3 consists of 16 residues. CDR1 and CDR2 from the germline V gene are SGHVS and FNYEAQ. V shed 4 bases and J 0 bases; nucleotides not matched to a gene: 9. CDR3: CASSSSPGQSSYEQYF. The CDR3 nucleotides are TGTGCCAGCAGCTCGAGCCCGGGACAGAGCTCCTACGAGCAGTACTTC.

Ten or more counts support this clonotype. CDR3 loop: CASSSRPSRPNEQFF. The DNA for the CDR3 is TGTGCCAGCAGCTCCCGTCCGAGCCGACCCAATGAGCAGTTCTTC. V is TRBV7-8 and J is TRBJ2-1; D remains unclear. The CDR3 runs to 15 residues. Per germline, CDR1 SGHVS and CDR2 FQNEAQ. Trimming shortened V by 4 bases and J by 6 bases, and 16 bases separated the two germline ends.

This clonotype was seen many times. The rearrangement uses TRBV7-9 and TRBJ2-1; 10 bases align to TRBD2. After removal of 1 base from V and 10 bases from J, the junction contained 13 bases not matched to a gene. Germline values: CDR1 SEHNR, CDR2 FQNEAQ (reference sequence). This CDR3 is built from 17 residues. The CDR3 sequence is CASSLVPGTSVLGEQFF. For the CDR3, the DNA is TGTGCCAGCAGCTTAGTGCCCGGGACTAGCGTTCTCGGGGAGCAGTTCTTC.

This clonotype occurred many times. V and J are TRBV20-1 and TRBJ1-2; D not certain. V was shortened by 6 bases and J by 3 bases, with 17 bases between the two germline ends. Per the germline V gene, CDR1 is DFQATT and CDR2 is SNEGSKA (reference sequence). This CDR3 comprises 14 residues. The CDR3 region has the DNA TGCAGTGCCCCAGGACCCATGATCGACTATGGCTACACCTTC. Its translation: CSAPGPMIDYGYTF.

This clonotype was seen ten or more times. This chain links TRBV5-5 with TRBJ1-5; D is ambiguous. The V and J ends lost 0 bases and 6 bases respectively, with 13 bases between them. Germline lookup yields CDR1 SGHKS and CDR2 YYEKEE (reference sequence). The CDR3 is made up of 15 amino acids. CDR3 nucleotides: TGTGCCAGCAGCTTGGCCGTCACTTCCGGTCAGCCCCAGCATTTT. Its protein product is CASSLAVTSGQPQHF.

The table lists this clonotype with many counts. V gene TRBV12-3 or TRBV12-4 combines with J gene TRBJ1-3; D perhaps matches TRBD1 (5 bases). This CDR3 is 12 amino acids long. Trimming cost V 5 bases and J 7 bases, with 9 bases left between them. As DNA, the CDR3 is TGTGCCAGCAGTCCAGGACACAACACCATATATTTT. Amino acid sequence: CASSPGHNTIYF.

At least ten counts were recorded for this clonotype. The chain carries TRBV3-1 and TRBJ2-2, with D possibly matching TRBD2 (6 bases). The germline V gene has CDR1 LGHDT and CDR2 YNNKEL (reference sequence). The germline V and J ends were trimmed by 7 bases and 4 bases, with 22 bases remaining between them. This CDR3 has 17 amino acids. For the CDR3, the DNA is TGTGCCAGCAACGACCCCGTAGGCGGGATCGGCACCGGGGAGCTGTTTTTT. It specifies CASNDPVGGIGTGELFF.

This clonotype was seen repeatedly, ten times or more. The V gene is TRBV18, the J gene TRBJ2-7; D is undetermined. The germline gives CDR1 KGHSH, CDR2 LQKENI. The CDR3 is 11 residues long. V was trimmed by 2 bases and J by 5 bases, leaving 4 bases between them. The CDR3: CASSPGHEQYF. For the CDR3, the DNA is TGTGCCAGCTCACCAGGCCACGAGCAGTACTTC.